A selection of T cell receptor beta chains follows, all from one sample in a study of T cell responses to AZD1222 COVID-19 vaccine. Method: immunoSEQ multiplex PCR; TCRdb's copy keeps in-frame clones and lacks some. The sample lists over 110,000 clones, about 91% seen once, with around 2.7% in the top ten. This specimen was peripheral blood, taken on day 0 of AZD1222 vaccination. These receptors all come from an adult in good health. Both conserved end residues are part of each CDR3. Each record gives: CDR3 protein, J gene, V gene.

CDR3 protein: CASSLGASSYNSPLHF
J gene: TRBJ1-6
V gene: TRBV5-6

CDR3 protein: CASSGGALGTIYF
J gene: TRBJ1-3
V gene: TRBV11-2

CDR3 protein: CASSWRGGNTEAFF
J gene: TRBJ1-1
V gene: TRBV7-2

CDR3 protein: CASSPYSGGYSPLHF
J gene: TRBJ1-6
V gene: TRBV5-6

CDR3 protein: CASNEFGQPQETQYF
J gene: TRBJ2-5
V gene: TRBV7-8

CDR3 protein: CASSLGGPLHF
J gene: TRBJ1-6
V gene: TRBV7-3

CDR3 protein: CASSETYLRGEQFF
J gene: TRBJ2-1
V gene: TRBV2

CDR3 protein: CASSLDVQGSPLF
J gene: TRBJ1-2
V gene: TRBV5-1

CDR3 protein: CASSFDPSNEQFF
J gene: TRBJ2-1
V gene: TRBV7-3

CDR3 protein: CASSYSTGVDEKLFF
J gene: TRBJ1-4
V gene: TRBV6-5

CDR3 protein: CASSFTSGQETQYF
J gene: TRBJ2-5
V gene: TRBV11-3

CDR3 protein: CASSLTTGFQETQYF
J gene: TRBJ2-5
V gene: TRBV5-4

CDR3 protein: CASSLVSGPTEAFF
J gene: TRBJ1-1
V gene: TRBV5-1

CDR3 protein: CASSLGQSYGYTF
J gene: TRBJ1-2
V gene: TRBV28

CDR3 protein: CASSQDLAKNIQYF
J gene: TRBJ2-4
V gene: TRBV14

CDR3 protein: CASSIDGAAGVPNEQFF
J gene: TRBJ2-1
V gene: TRBV19

CDR3 protein: CASSPALAGGITGELFF
J gene: TRBJ2-2
V gene: TRBV5-1

CDR3 protein: CASSQHPGLTSTDTQYF
J gene: TRBJ2-3
V gene: TRBV4-2

CDR3 protein: CAISGPEGQPQHF
J gene: TRBJ1-5
V gene: TRBV10-3

CDR3 protein: CASSLTGTEAFF
J gene: TRBJ1-1
V gene: TRBV7-9

CDR3 protein: CASTRDGPYEQYF
J gene: TRBJ2-7
V gene: TRBV2

CDR3 protein: CASKGLLNTEAFF
J gene: TRBJ1-1
V gene: TRBV6-5

CDR3 protein: CASSSSGTGDEQYF
J gene: TRBJ2-7
V gene: TRBV6-2/TRBV6-3

CDR3 protein: CASSDGWGLNGYTF
J gene: TRBJ1-2
V gene: TRBV5-8

CDR3 protein: CASSPRVENTGELFF
J gene: TRBJ2-2
V gene: TRBV11-3

CDR3 protein: CASRISGGTGPGELFF
J gene: TRBJ2-2
V gene: TRBV19

CDR3 protein: CASSYVVTRVEKLFF
J gene: TRBJ1-4
V gene: TRBV6-5